This TCR beta chain was sequenced for a study of T cell repertoires in aging, cancer and after chemotherapy. Multiplex touch-down PCR with TRB-A/B primers amplified rearranged V-D-J TRB sequences. From the multiplex PCR reads, TCRdb called clonotypes with MiXCR, one entry per CDR3 protein. The data show about 17,000 distinct CDR3 sequences, 50% seen once. Peripheral blood genomic DNA, not sorted cells or RNA, was the template. CDR1 is KGHSH and CDR2 is LQKENI in the germline V gene. This CDR3 is 13 amino acids long. The germline V and J ends were trimmed by 6 bases and 3 bases, with 12 bases remaining between them.

The J gene is TRBJ2-7, the V gene TRBV18; no clear D gene. The sequenced sample consisted of blood. This TCR was sampled from a human donor in good health. CDR3 region: CASSPRPNYEQYF. The DNA for the CDR3 is TGTGCCAGCTCCCCAAGGCCGAACTACGAGCAGTACTTC.